This T cell receptor beta chain was sequenced in a study of T cell responses to AZD1222 COVID-19 vaccine. Study-wide context: Second-dose intervals of approximately 4 or approximately 12 weeks were pooled. Whole-study results and caveats: Among those given AZD1222, only six were seropositive at baseline. A mostly white British donor set with more females was recruited, and clonal diversity was possibly underestimated.

Only in-frame clones appear in the TCRdb table, and some are missing; sequencing was by immunoSEQ multiplex PCR. The data contain around 260,000 clones, 85% to 95% of them singletons. The CDR3 consists of 13 residues. V was clipped by 6 bases and J by 6 bases, with 12 bases between them. Germline CDR1 is SNHLY and CDR2 is FYNNEI. In regard to this clone: The antigen is unknown.

The TCR originated in an adult in good health. The material sequenced was peripheral blood, taken on day 0 of AZD1222 vaccination. The chain recombines TRBV2 with TRBJ1-5; D gene ambiguous. The CDR3 region is CASSPGRIQPQHF. As DNA, the CDR3 is TGTGCCAGCAGCCCGGGCCGAATTCAGCCCCAGCATTTT.